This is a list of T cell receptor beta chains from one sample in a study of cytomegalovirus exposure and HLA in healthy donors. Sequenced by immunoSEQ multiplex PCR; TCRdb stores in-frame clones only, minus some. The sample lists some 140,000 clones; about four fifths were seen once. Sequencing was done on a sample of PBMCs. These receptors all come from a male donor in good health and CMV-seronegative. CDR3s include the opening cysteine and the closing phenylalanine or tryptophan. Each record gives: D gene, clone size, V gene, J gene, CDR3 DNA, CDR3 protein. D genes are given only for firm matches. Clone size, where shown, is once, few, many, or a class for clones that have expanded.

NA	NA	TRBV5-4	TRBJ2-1	TGTGCCAGCAGCCCCGGGCCGGGGGGCTCCCTCGATGAGCAGTTCTTC	CASSPGPGGSLDEQFF
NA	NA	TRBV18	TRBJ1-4	TGTGCCAGCTCACCTTGGGCCCGACAGACAACTAATGAAAAACTGTTTTTT	CASSPWARQTTNEKLFF
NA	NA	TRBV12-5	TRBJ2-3	TGTGCTAGTGGTTTGCCGGGTTTGGCCCGGACGCAGTATTTT	CASGLPGLARTQYF
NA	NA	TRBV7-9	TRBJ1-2	TGTGCCAGCAGCTTAGACAGGGTCTCTAAGGGCTACACCTTC	CASSLDRVSKGYTF
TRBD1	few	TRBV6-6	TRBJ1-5	TGTGCCAGCAGTTACGACAGGGGGAATCAGCCCCAGCATTTT	CASSYDRGNQPQHF
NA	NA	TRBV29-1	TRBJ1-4	TGCAGCGTGGGGGAGGGGGCTAATGAAAAACTGTTTTTT	CSVGEGANEKLFF
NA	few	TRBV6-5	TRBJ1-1	TGTGCCAGCAGCAGTCAGGGTAACACTGAAGCTTTCTTT	CASSSQGNTEAFF
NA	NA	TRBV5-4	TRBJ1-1	TGTGCCAGCGAGGGACAGAACACTGAAGCTTTCTTT	CASEGQNTEAFF
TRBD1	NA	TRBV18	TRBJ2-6	TGTGCCAGCTCACCCGGGACAGCTGGGGCCAACGTCCTGACTTTC	CASSPGTAGANVLTF
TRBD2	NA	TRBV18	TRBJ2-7	TGTGCCAGCTCACCGCTAGCGGGCCCGTACGAGCAGTACTTC	CASSPLAGPYEQYF
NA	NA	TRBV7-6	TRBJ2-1	TGTGCCAGCAGCTTAGTGGGCGGGGCATACAATGAGCAGTTCTTC	CASSLVGGAYNEQFF
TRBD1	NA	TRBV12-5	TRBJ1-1	TGTGCTAGTGGTTTGGTTCAGGGGGCTGAAGCTTTCTTT	CASGLVQGAEAFF
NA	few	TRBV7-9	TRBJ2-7	TGTGCCAGCAGCTTAGTAAGCGTTCCCTACGAGCAGTACTTC	CASSLVSVPYEQYF
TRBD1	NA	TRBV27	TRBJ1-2	TGTGCCAGCAGTCCGGGACAGGGGGTTGGCTACACCTTC	CASSPGQGVGYTF
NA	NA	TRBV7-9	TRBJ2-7	TGTGCCAGCAGCGAGGGACTCTACGAGCAGTACTTC	CASSEGLYEQYF
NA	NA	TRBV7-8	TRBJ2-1	TGTGCCAGCAGCTTAGCCCAGATCCCCGGGGAGCAGTTCTTC	CASSLAQIPGEQFF
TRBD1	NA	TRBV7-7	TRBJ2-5	TGTGCTAGCAGCTTAGGGGGGACAGGGAAAGAGACCCAGTACTTC	CASSLGGTGKETQYF
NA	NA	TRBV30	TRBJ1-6	TGTGCCTGGAGTGTACGGACTTCCAGCTCCTATAATTCACCCCTCCACTTT	CAWSVRTSSSYNSPLHF
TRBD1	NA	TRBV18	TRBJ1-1	TGTGCCAGCTCACCCTTACCCTACAGGGGGAGGAACACTGAAGCTTTCTTT	CASSPLPYRGRNTEAFF
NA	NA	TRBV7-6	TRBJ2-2	TGTGCCAGCAGCCCCCAGGGGTTGGGCGGGGAGCTGTTTTTT	CASSPQGLGGELFF
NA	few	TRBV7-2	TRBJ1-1	TGTGCCAGCAGCTTGGCAGGGAACACTGAAGCTTTCTTT	CASSLAGNTEAFF
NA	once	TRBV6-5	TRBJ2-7	TGTGCCAGCACCAACGGAGGCGAGCAGTACTTC	CASTNGGEQYF